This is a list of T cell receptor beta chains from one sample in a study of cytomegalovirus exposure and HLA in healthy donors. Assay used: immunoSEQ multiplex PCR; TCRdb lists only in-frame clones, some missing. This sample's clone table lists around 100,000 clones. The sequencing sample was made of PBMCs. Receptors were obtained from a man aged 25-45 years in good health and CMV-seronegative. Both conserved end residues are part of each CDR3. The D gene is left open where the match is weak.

CDR3 protein: CASSILPGRTPLHF; CDR3 DNA: TGTGCCAGTAGTATCCTGCCGGGGAGGACACCCCTCCACTTT; D gene: NA; V gene: TRBV19; J gene: TRBJ1-6
CDR3 protein: CASSSDRGRIGETQYF; CDR3 DNA: TGTGCCAGCAGCTCGGACAGGGGGCGAATCGGTGAGACCCAGTACTTC; D gene: TRBD1; V gene: TRBV5-6; J gene: TRBJ2-5
CDR3 protein: CASSLETGTVTPGELFF; CDR3 DNA: TGTGCCAGCAGCTTAGAGACCGGGACAGTGACCCCTGGGGAGCTGTTTTTT; D gene: TRBD1; V gene: TRBV13; J gene: TRBJ2-2
CDR3 protein: CASSPLEGIDNEQFF; CDR3 DNA: TGTGCCAGCAGTCCCTTGGAGGGCATCGACAATGAGCAGTTCTTC; D gene: NA; V gene: TRBV6-5; J gene: TRBJ2-1
CDR3 protein: CASSIAGTVQSGNTIYF; CDR3 DNA: TGTGCCAGTAGTATTGCGGGGACAGTGCAGTCTGGAAACACCATATATTTT; D gene: TRBD1; V gene: TRBV19; J gene: TRBJ1-3
CDR3 protein: CATSREGGTGTHEQYF; CDR3 DNA: TGTGCCACCAGCAGAGAGGGGGGGACGGGAACCCACGAGCAGTACTTC; D gene: TRBD2; V gene: TRBV15; J gene: TRBJ2-7
CDR3 protein: CASRSGALYEQYF; CDR3 DNA: TGTGCCAGCCGGAGCGGGGCCCTCTACGAGCAGTACTTC; D gene: TRBD2; V gene: TRBV2; J gene: TRBJ2-7
CDR3 protein: CASSLVGSGEQYF; CDR3 DNA: TGTGCCAGCAGCTTAGTGGGAAGCGGCGAGCAGTACTTC; D gene: NA; V gene: TRBV11-2; J gene: TRBJ2-7
CDR3 protein: CAGSPIQGWTEAFF; CDR3 DNA: TGTGCCGGCAGCCCGATACAGGGGTGGACTGAAGCTTTCTTT; D gene: TRBD1; V gene: TRBV11-2; J gene: TRBJ1-1
CDR3 protein: CASSIKGQPNTEAFF; CDR3 DNA: TGTGCCAGTAGTATAAAGGGACAGCCGAACACTGAAGCTTTCTTT; D gene: TRBD1; V gene: TRBV19; J gene: TRBJ1-1
CDR3 protein: CASSIQPAGDQETQYF; CDR3 DNA: TGCGCCAGCAGCATACAACCAGCGGGGGACCAAGAGACCCAGTACTTC; D gene: TRBD2; V gene: TRBV5-1; J gene: TRBJ2-5
CDR3 protein: CASSMGRLAGGTGELFF; CDR3 DNA: TGTGCCAGTAGTATGGGGCGGCTAGCGGGGGGCACCGGGGAGCTGTTTTTT; D gene: TRBD2; V gene: TRBV19; J gene: TRBJ2-2
CDR3 protein: CATSRDWTPDTQYF; CDR3 DNA: TGTGCCACCAGCAGAGATTGGACACCAGATACGCAGTATTTT; D gene: NA; V gene: TRBV15; J gene: TRBJ2-3
CDR3 protein: CASSLVIGNEQFF; CDR3 DNA: TGTGCCAGTAGCCTAGTAATCGGCAATGAGCAGTTCTTC; D gene: NA; V gene: TRBV19; J gene: TRBJ2-1
CDR3 protein: CASSLATYTDTQYF; CDR3 DNA: TGTGCCAGCAGCTTAGCCACATACACAGATACGCAGTATTTT; D gene: NA; V gene: TRBV7-2; J gene: TRBJ2-3
CDR3 protein: CASSLGTSGGRPYNEQFF; CDR3 DNA: TGTGCCAGCAGCCTAGGGACTAGCGGGGGGCGCCCCTACAATGAGCAGTTCTTC; D gene: TRBD2; V gene: TRBV7-9; J gene: TRBJ2-1
CDR3 protein: CASGALSSYEQYF; CDR3 DNA: TGTGCCAGCGGTGCTCTAAGCTCCTACGAGCAGTACTTC; D gene: NA; V gene: TRBV7-8; J gene: TRBJ2-7
CDR3 protein: CASSVKGSGNTIYF; CDR3 DNA: TGTGCCAGCAGTGTCAAGGGGTCTGGAAACACCATATATTTT; D gene: NA; V gene: TRBV6-5; J gene: TRBJ1-3
CDR3 protein: CASSLGQPQETQYF; CDR3 DNA: TGCGCCAGCAGCTTGGGACAGCCCCAAGAGACCCAGTACTTC; D gene: NA; V gene: TRBV5-1; J gene: TRBJ2-5
CDR3 protein: CASSLLRARSYEQYF; CDR3 DNA: TGTGCCAGCAGCTTGTTGAGGGCACGGAGCTACGAGCAGTACTTC; D gene: NA; V gene: TRBV11-2; J gene: TRBJ2-7
CDR3 protein: CASSERSEGGTSTDTQYF; CDR3 DNA: TGTGCCAGCAGTGAGAGGAGTGAGGGGGGGACTAGCACAGATACGCAGTATTTT; D gene: NA; V gene: TRBV2; J gene: TRBJ2-3
CDR3 protein: CASSVLGSGGTEAFF; CDR3 DNA: TGTGCCAGCAGTGTCCTCGGGTCAGGGGGCACTGAAGCTTTCTTT; D gene: TRBD1; V gene: TRBV2; J gene: TRBJ1-1
CDR3 protein: CASSPPNRYTEAFF; CDR3 DNA: TGTGCCAGCTCACCCCCCAATAGATACACTGAAGCTTTCTTT; D gene: NA; V gene: TRBV18; J gene: TRBJ1-1
CDR3 protein: CASRTGTGGREETQYF; CDR3 DNA: TGTGCCAGCAGGACCGGGACAGGGGGCAGGGAAGAGACCCAGTACTTC; D gene: TRBD1; V gene: TRBV2; J gene: TRBJ2-5
CDR3 protein: CASRYPATGPDTQYF; CDR3 DNA: TGCGCCAGCAGGTACCCGGCGACAGGGCCAGATACGCAGTATTTT; D gene: TRBD1; V gene: TRBV5-1; J gene: TRBJ2-3
CDR3 protein: CASSLMSSGGTDTQYF; CDR3 DNA: TGTGCCAGCAGCTTGATGTCCAGCGGGGGCACAGATACGCAGTATTTT; D gene: TRBD2; V gene: TRBV5-4; J gene: TRBJ2-3
CDR3 protein: CATSGRSGTVYTGELFF; CDR3 DNA: TGTGCCACCAGCGGCCGCTCCGGGACAGTGTACACCGGGGAGCTGTTTTTT; D gene: TRBD1; V gene: TRBV15; J gene: TRBJ2-2
CDR3 protein: CASSFLAGEETQYF; CDR3 DNA: TGCGCCAGCAGTTTCCTAGCGGGGGAAGAGACCCAGTACTTC; D gene: TRBD2; V gene: TRBV5-1; J gene: TRBJ2-5
CDR3 protein: CASSFGQLYGYTF; CDR3 DNA: TGTGCCAGCAGTTTTGGACAGCTCTATGGCTACACCTTC; D gene: NA; V gene: TRBV27; J gene: TRBJ1-2
CDR3 protein: CATSRDPGIIEKLFF; CDR3 DNA: TGTGCCACCAGCAGAGACCCGGGTATAATCGAAAAACTGTTTTTT; D gene: NA; V gene: TRBV15; J gene: TRBJ1-4
CDR3 protein: CASSKGLTAGEVNTIYF; CDR3 DNA: TGTGCCAGCAGCAAAGGATTGACAGCCGGGGAGGTAAACACCATATATTTT; D gene: NA; V gene: TRBV21-1; J gene: TRBJ1-3
CDR3 protein: CASSFRDTDTQYF; CDR3 DNA: TGCGCCAGCAGCTTTAGAGACACAGATACGCAGTATTTT; D gene: NA; V gene: TRBV5-1; J gene: TRBJ2-3
CDR3 protein: CAIRPGQGNEQYF; CDR3 DNA: TGTGCCATCAGACCGGGACAGGGGAACGAGCAGTACTTC; D gene: TRBD1; V gene: TRBV10-3; J gene: TRBJ2-7
CDR3 protein: CAISDGAGGVDYGYTF; CDR3 DNA: TGTGCCATCAGTGATGGGGCAGGGGGCGTCGACTATGGCTACACCTTC; D gene: TRBD1; V gene: TRBV10-3; J gene: TRBJ1-2
CDR3 protein: CASSQVGGAGETQYF; CDR3 DNA: TGCGCCAGCAGCCAAGTTGGAGGGGCTGGGGAGACCCAGTACTTC; D gene: NA; V gene: TRBV4-1; J gene: TRBJ2-5
CDR3 protein: CATSGGIYEQYF; CDR3 DNA: TGTGCCACTAGCGGGGGGATCTACGAGCAGTACTTC; D gene: TRBD2; V gene: TRBV19; J gene: TRBJ2-7
CDR3 protein: CASSSDRLSYEQYF; CDR3 DNA: TGCGCCAGCAGCTCGGACAGACTCTCCTACGAGCAGTACTTC; D gene: NA; V gene: TRBV5-1; J gene: TRBJ2-7
CDR3 protein: CASSTSQGNEKLFF; CDR3 DNA: TGTGCCAGCAGCACCTCACAGGGAAATGAAAAACTGTTTTTT; D gene: NA; V gene: TRBV5-8; J gene: TRBJ1-4